The text below deals with one T cell receptor (beta chain). The target of this receptor is not known. Base-call qualities are not available, and no considerably larger clone is one nucleotide away. The sample's time point label is to be understood as: week 47, end of study. A 20-mer mutant IDH1 peptide at 300 micrograms in Montanide made up each vaccine dose, which was injected subcutaneously together with topical imiquimod. Eight vaccinations were administered to patients in weeks 1, 3, 5, 7, 11, 15, 19 and 23, corresponding to visits V03 through V10. The donors had newly diagnosed IDH1-mutant astrocytomas of WHO grade 3 or 4 that showed loss of nuclear ATRX. The samples were drawn from NOA16, a multicentre, single-arm, open-label phase I trial in Germany that tested a mutant IDH1 peptide vaccine in humans for the first time. Genomic DNA for TCRB sequencing was extracted from EDTA blood using the DNeasy Blood and Tissue Kit.

This sample is drawn from a study of a mutant IDH1 vaccine in newly diagnosed glioma (dated by TCRdb to the early 2020s). In the study overall: Vaccination began 4-6 weeks after radiotherapy alone, or alongside temozolomide cycles in the chemotherapy-containing groups. Of the 25 to 35 patients who were treated, 62.5% were male and approximately 40% were female, and the mean age was around 43 years. Prior to enrollment, patients had been given standard therapy consisting of radiotherapy alone, temozolomide alone, or radiochemotherapy with temozolomide, with the combination given to most patients. Visit V12 was the week-35 safety follow-up and visit V13 was the week-47 end of study. Six visits were used for peripheral blood collection: V03 (baseline), V05, V07, V10, V12 and V13. Longitudinal TCRB deep sequencing was performed for roughly 27 treated patients wherever samples were available for exploratory analyses.

Libraries were built with the immunoSEQ multiplex PCR assay. Rearranged TCR beta chain sequences were amplified with the hsTCRB Kit following the manufacturer's protocol. An Illumina MiSeq was used to sequence the TCRB libraries. The source study handled its data this way. The kit vendor's proprietary platform handled demultiplexing, trimming and gene mapping. Imported from immuneACCESS, the table was reduced by TCRdb to in-frame sequences with V and J called. These copies leave out some clones; in studies compared against another copy, an unresolved V gene accounts for under half, and the cause of the remainder is not known. For V, J and clone size, that table is used; D and trimming come from the DNA. Counted in this sample were tens of thousands of clones; approximately 80% of them appeared once. The ten biggest clones cover 4% to 5.5% of the sample. Results and caveats for the whole study, not just this receptor: Immune responses induced by the vaccine were seen in approximately 93% of patients across multiple MHC alleles. No apparent relationship was observed between pseudoprogression and alterations in the top peripheral T cell clonotypes detected by TCRB sequencing. According to the authors, sample limitations meant that analyses of patient blood samples could not be reproduced. Selection of PBMC samples for TCRB deep sequencing was based on availability.

The material was PBMCs, obtained from a glioma patient whose treatment included an IDH1 peptide vaccine. This TCR came from a man aged 40-50 years with glioma.

CDR3 reads: CAISRPGGGDTQYF. DNA sequence: TGTGCCATCAGCAGACCCGGGGGAGGGGATACGCAGTATTTT. The rearranged segments are TRBV10-3 and TRBJ2-3; 7 bases in the junction line up with TRBD2. For this chain, trimming is 6 bases at the V end and 6 bases at the J end, and the number of junction bases without a gene match is 9. From its cysteine to its phenylalanine, the CDR3 spans 14 amino acids. The sequence is cut down to CDR3 DNA, 42 bases in frame from base 1. The germline V gene gives CDR1 as ENHRY and CDR2 as SYGVKD.